Following are 32 T cell receptor beta chains from one sample sequenced in a study of blood T cell repertoires in COVID-19. Clones were read by immunoSEQ multiplex PCR, and TCRdb kept only the in-frame ones, dropping some. The sample records a few hundred thousand clones, approximately 78% being singletons. The specimen was peripheral blood. These TCRs come from a woman aged 80 or over with COVID-19, enrolled during active disease.

This sequence joins TRBV18 and TRBJ2-7; 7 bases agree with TRBD1. V was clipped by 2 bases and J by 0 bases; unmatched bases: 4. This CDR3 region has 15 residues. Per germline, CDR1 KGHSH and CDR2 LQKENI. The CDR3 here is CASSPRTGSSYEQYF. The CDR3 DNA reads as TGTGCCAGCTCACCAAGGACAGGTAGCTCCTACGAGCAGTACTTC.

This chain connects TRBV24-1 to TRBJ2-7; 9 bases are shared with TRBD1. Germline V gene data show CDR1 as KGHDR and CDR2 as SFDVKD. The CDR3 spans 13 residues. Trimming cost V 4 bases and J 6 bases; bases outside gene matches: 3. CDR3 protein: CATSEPGQGEQYF. The CDR3 coding sequence is TGTGCCACCAGTGAACCGGGACAGGGCGAGCAGTACTTC.

This chain uses TRBV11-3 with TRBJ2-5, with 7 bases that match TRBD1. V lost 5 bases and J lost 4; bases outside the gene matches: 10. Germline assignment: CDR1 SGHNT and CDR2 YENEEA. The length of the CDR3 is 15 residues. The CDR3 spells CASSGRDSTGETQYF. The CDR3 DNA reads TGTGCCAGCAGCGGCCGGGACAGCACTGGAGAGACCCAGTACTTC.

J is TRBJ1-5 and V is TRBV2; TRBD1 agrees at 7 bases. The V and J ends lost 6 bases and 7 bases, in that order; junction bases with no gene match: 15. This CDR3 has 16 residues. Germline V lookup: CDR1 SNHLY, CDR2 FYNNEI. CDR3 region: CASSATGARVGQPQHF. DNA of the CDR3: TGTGCCAGCAGCGCTACAGGGGCCCGCGTAGGCCAGCCCCAGCATTTT.

The chain links TRBV5-1 to TRBJ2-2, with a possible D match to TRBD2 (5 bases). V was trimmed by 1 base and J by 6 bases, leaving 13 bases between them. This CDR3 region has 15 residues. Looked up from germline, CDR1 is SGHRS and CDR2 is YFSETQ. CDR3: CASSLSRAGPGELFF. The CDR3 nucleotides are TGCGCCAGCAGCTTGTCAAGGGCGGGTCCCGGGGAGCTGTTTTTT.

The chain links TRBV9 to TRBJ2-7, with TRBD1 identical over 10 bases. The ends lost 0 bases at V and 4 bases at J; junction bases unmatched: 4. Germline lookup yields CDR1 SGDLS and CDR2 YYNGEE. This CDR3 comprises 15 residues. The CDR3 coding sequence is TGTGCCAGCAGCGTAGATGACAGGGGGCCGTACGAGCAGTACTTC. As protein: CASSVDDRGPYEQYF.

This clone came up once. This sequence joins TRBV7-3 and TRBJ2-5; D is undetermined. Germline V gene data show CDR1 as SGHTA and CDR2 as FQGTGA. The V end was cut by 4 bases, the J end by 2 bases, with 8 bases between. The CDR3 has 13 amino acids. DNA for the CDR3: TGTGCCAGCAGCTCCATTCCACAAGAGACCCAGTACTTC. Protein sequence: CASSSIPQETQYF.

V and J are TRBV28 and TRBJ2-3; tentative D call: TRBD2 (5 bases). CDR3 size: 16 residues. Germline assignment: CDR1 MDHEN and CDR2 SYDVKM. The V end lost 5 bases, the J end lost 3 bases, and 18 bases lay between the germline ends. CDR3 region: CASSLPDLRVTDTQYF. The CDR3 bases are TGTGCCAGCAGTCTACCGGACCTGAGGGTTACAGATACGCAGTATTTT.

V is TRBV11-2 and J is TRBJ1-3; 9 positions agree with TRBD1. The ends lost 5 bases at V and 8 bases at J; junction bases unmatched: 4. Germline CDR1 SGHAT, CDR2 FQNNGV. This CDR3 region has 13 residues. In DNA form, the CDR3 reads TGTGCCAGCAGCAAGACAGGGGGGGACACCATATATTTT. Its translation: CASSKTGGDTIYF.

The chain has TRBV5-1 and TRBJ2-1, with D maybe TRBD2 (5 bases). The germline V gene has CDR1 SGHRS and CDR2 YFSETQ. Deletions cut 7 bases from V and 2 bases from J, with 10 bases between. The CDR3 totals 13 residues. The CDR3 loop reads CASGLGTYNEQFF. For the CDR3, the DNA is TGCGCCAGCGGACTGGGCACCTACAATGAGCAGTTCTTC. Using reference TRBV5-1 and TRBJ2-1 for the parts outside the CDR3, the full variable domain is KAGVTQTPRYLIKTRGQQVTLSCSPISGHRSVSWYQQTPGQGLQFLFEYFSETQRNKGNFPGRFSGRQFSNSRSEMNVSTLELGDSALYLCASGLGTYNEQFFGPGTRLTVL.

The CDR3 is CASSATPRPSAGYTF. For the CDR3, the DNA is TGTGCCAGCAGCGCGACACCCCGGCCCTCCGCTGGCTACACCTTC. V and J are TRBV9 and TRBJ1-2; no reliable D call. V was trimmed by 3 bases and J by 7 bases, leaving 19 bases between them. This CDR3 comprises 15 residues. The germline gives CDR1 SGDLS, CDR2 YYNGEE.

The rearrangement uses TRBV28 and TRBJ2-3; 10 nucleotides align to TRBD2. Germline V gene lookup returns CDR1 MDHEN and CDR2 SYDVKM. There are 14 residues in the CDR3. V dropped 10 bases and J dropped 6; count of bases not matched to a gene: 10. CDR3 residues: CATHGSGRVDTQYF. CDR3 in DNA: TGTGCCACCCACGGGAGCGGGAGGGTCGATACGCAGTATTTT.

The chain uses TRBV28 and TRBJ2-5, with a tentative D call TRBD2 (6 bases). CDR1 and CDR2 (germline): MDHEN, SYDVKM. The CDR3 has 12 amino acids. V dropped 8 bases and J dropped 4 bases, with 11 bases sitting between them. As DNA, the CDR3 is TGTGCCAGCGGGACTGTAGGAGAGACCCAGTACTTC. It yields the protein CASGTVGETQYF.

The V call is TRBV10-3, the J call TRBJ2-7; TRBD2 aligns across 7 bases. Germline values: CDR1 ENHRY, CDR2 SYGVKD. The CDR3 contains 14 residues. The trim removed 3 bases at V and 2 bases at J, leaving 4 bases unmatched. CDR3 amino acids: CAISEASGAYEQYF. The CDR3, as DNA: TGTGCCATCAGTGAAGCTAGCGGCGCCTACGAGCAGTACTTC.

This sequence joins TRBV27 and TRBJ1-6, with D hard to call. This CDR3 is 14 amino acids long. The germline V and J ends were trimmed by 2 bases and 8 bases, with 10 bases remaining between them. CDR1 is MNHEY and CDR2 is SMNVEV in the germline V gene (reference sequence). The DNA of the CDR3 is TGTGCCAGCAGTTTAAATGGCAGGTATTCACCCCTCCACTTT. Its protein product is CASSLNGRYSPLHF.

V gene TRBV19 combines with J gene TRBJ1-5; D is perhaps TRBD1 (6 bases). The V end lost 6 bases, the J end lost 0 bases, and 15 bases lay between the germline ends. Germline V gives CDR1 LNHDA, CDR2 SQIVND (reference sequence). The CDR3 sequence is 16 residues long. As DNA, the CDR3 is TGTGCCAGTAGCCCTTACTCGGACAGTAGCAATCAGCCCCAGCATTTT. Residues: CASSPYSDSSNQPQHF. Full variable domain (missing parts from reference TRBV19 and TRBJ1-5): DGGITQSPKYLFRKEGQNVTLSCEQNLNHDAMYWYRQDPGQGLRLIYYSQIVNDFQKGDIAEGYSVSREKKESFPLTVTSAQKNPTAFYLCASSPYSDSSNQPQHFGDGTRLSIL.

The V gene is TRBV28, the J gene TRBJ2-3, with 9 bases matching TRBD2. J lost 1 base, V lost 8 bases, and 7 bases had no gene match. CDR1 is MDHEN, CDR2 SYDVKM, per germline. CDR3 length: 15 amino acids. The CDR3 is CASVAGAVGTDTQYF. Here the CDR3 DNA reads TGTGCCAGCGTAGCGGGAGCAGTGGGCACAGATACGCAGTATTTT.

The V call is TRBV5-1, the J call TRBJ1-2; D is unresolved. Trimming stripped 1 base from V and 1 base from J, with 8 bases between. The germline V gene has CDR1 SGHRS and CDR2 YFSETQ. The CDR3 sequence is 14 residues long. The CDR3 here is CASSLSRGNYGYTF. The CDR3 DNA is TGCGCCAGCAGCTTGAGTCGGGGTAACTATGGCTACACCTTC.

The chain recombines TRBV5-6 with TRBJ1-4; tentative D call: TRBD1 (5 bases). The CDR3 is 15 residues long. The germline CDR1 and CDR2 sequences are SGHDT and YYEEEE. Trimming cost V 3 bases and J 4 bases, with 13 bases left between them. The CDR3 protein is CASSSATAFNEKLFF. The CDR3 DNA is TGTGCCAGCAGCTCCGCGACAGCTTTTAATGAAAAACTGTTTTTT.

The V and J genes are TRBV5-1 and TRBJ1-1; 10 nucleotides agree with TRBD1. Germline loops: CDR1 SGHRS, CDR2 YFSETQ. The CDR3 consists of 15 residues. The V and J ends lost 3 bases and 4 bases, in that order; junction bases with no gene match: 6. The CDR3 sequence is CASSWDRGAGTEAFF. For the CDR3, the DNA is TGCGCCAGCAGCTGGGACAGGGGAGCGGGCACTGAAGCTTTCTTT. Combining the CDR3 with reference TRBV5-1 and TRBJ1-1 gives the whole variable domain KAGVTQTPRYLIKTRGQQVTLSCSPISGHRSVSWYQQTPGQGLQFLFEYFSETQRNKGNFPGRFSGRQFSNSRSEMNVSTLELGDSALYLCASSWDRGAGTEAFFGQGTRLTVV.

The chain is built from TRBV6-5 and TRBJ1-1; D gene ambiguous. Germline assignment: CDR1 MNHEY and CDR2 SVGAGI. This CDR3 contains 15 residues. V was clipped by 5 bases and J by 6 bases, with 19 bases between them. CDR3 protein: CASSTPFGRSPEAFF. The CDR3 nucleotides are TGTGCCAGCAGTACCCCCTTTGGGCGCAGCCCTGAAGCTTTCTTT.

The chain employs TRBV5-4 and TRBJ2-5; tentative D call: TRBD1 (5 bases). Germline CDR1 is SGHNT and CDR2 is YYREEE (reference sequence). V dropped 4 bases and J dropped 4 bases, with 14 bases sitting between them. This CDR3 has 14 residues. CDR3 coding DNA: TGTGCCAGCAGCGCGCAGGGTTTGGGAGAGACCCAGTACTTC. As protein: CASSAQGLGETQYF.

The rearrangement uses TRBV29-1 and TRBJ1-3; D uncertain. CDR1 SQVTM and CDR2 ANQGSEA come from the germline V gene. Trimming took off 6 bases at V and 0 bases at J, with 9 bases between the two ends. This CDR3 is 13 amino acids long. The DNA of the CDR3 is TGCAGCGTGTTTACCAGCTCTGGAAACACCATATATTTT. Translation: CSVFTSSGNTIYF. Filled out from reference TRBV29-1 and TRBJ1-3, the complete variable domain reads SAVISQKPSRDICQRGTSLTIQCQVDSQVTMMFWYRQQPGQSLTLIATANQGSEATYESGFVIDKFPISRPNLTFSTLTVSNMSPEDSSIYLCSVFTSSGNTIYFGEGSWLTVV.

The V and J genes are TRBV3-1 (or the pseudogene TRBV3-2) and TRBJ1-1, with D perhaps TRBD1 (6 bases). The CDR3 has 14 amino acids. Trimming left V 3 bases short and J 0 bases short, with 8 bases between. From germline, CDR1 is LGHDT and CDR2 YNNKEL (reference sequence). Here the CDR3 reads CASSQGAMNTEAFF. The CDR3 nucleotides are TGTGCCAGCAGCCAGGGGGCAATGAACACTGAAGCTTTCTTT.

CDR3 residues: CATGGSGWAGYTF. The CDR3 DNA reads TGTGCCACAGGGGGTTCGGGATGGGCTGGCTACACCTTC. The J gene is TRBJ1-2, the V gene TRBV19; 7 bases are shared with TRBD1. V lost 10 bases, J lost 7 bases, and 12 bases stayed unmatched. In germline, CDR1 is LNHDA, CDR2 SQIVND (reference sequence). The CDR3 is 13 amino acids.

Only a few counts were recorded for this clone. The chain joins TRBV28 to TRBJ1-2; D may be TRBD1 (6 bases). Trimming shortened V by 4 bases and J by 3 bases, and 15 bases separated the two germline ends. The CDR3 sequence is 15 residues long. Germline V CDR1 and CDR2: MDHEN, SYDVKM. The CDR3 spells CASSSAAGEHYGYTF. DNA for the CDR3: TGTGCCAGCAGTTCCGCCGCAGGGGAACACTATGGCTACACCTTC.

The genes are TRBV30 and TRBJ1-5, with a possible D match to TRBD1 (6 bases). CDR1 and CDR2 (germline): GTSNPN, SVGIG (reference sequence). The CDR3 consists of 13 residues. The V gene lost 0 bases and the J gene lost 7 bases, with 10 bases spanning the gap. As DNA, the CDR3 is TGTGCCTGGAGTGTACAGGGTGTACAGCCCCAGCATTTT. Its protein product is CAWSVQGVQPQHF.

This sequence joins TRBV19 and TRBJ1-3; D unclear. The CDR3 covers 15 residues. Trimming removed 3 bases from V and 3 bases from J, with 12 bases in between. Germline V gives CDR1 LNHDA, CDR2 SQIVND (reference sequence). CDR3: CASSMAGTFGNTIYF. The CDR3, as DNA: TGTGCCAGTAGTATGGCAGGAACGTTTGGAAACACCATATATTTT.

The chain links TRBV30 to TRBJ1-1; D might be TRBD1 (6 bases). Per the germline V gene, CDR1 is GTSNPN and CDR2 is SVGIG (reference sequence). CDR3 size: 11 residues. Trimming cost V 5 bases and J 5 bases, with 9 bases left between them. CDR3 in amino acids: CAWRQETEAFF. CDR3 nucleotides: TGTGCCTGGCGACAGGAGACTGAAGCTTTCTTT.

This clone was picked up one time. The J gene is TRBJ1-3, the V gene TRBV28; 7 bases line up with TRBD1. The V segment lost 5 bases and the J segment 1 base; nucleotides outside the gene matches: 2. The CDR3 is 14 residues long. CDR1 is MDHEN, CDR2 SYDVKM, per germline. CDR3 residues: CASSPGGSGNTIYF. In nucleotides, the CDR3 is TGTGCCAGCAGTCCAGGGGGATCTGGAAACACCATATATTTT.

This rearrangement joins TRBV5-1 to TRBJ1-2; 10 bases fit TRBD1. The CDR3 extends over 13 amino acids. Germline V lookup: CDR1 SGHRS, CDR2 YFSETQ. J gave up 7 bases and V 4 bases, and 4 bases lay outside the gene matches. The CDR3: CASSVGTGVGYTF. DNA of the CDR3: TGCGCCAGCAGCGTAGGGACAGGGGTTGGCTACACCTTC.

The chain has TRBV6-4 and TRBJ2-1; 7 bases agree with TRBD2. The junction had 10 bases not matched to a gene; V was cut back by 8 bases and J by 9 bases. Germline V gene sequence: CDR1 MRHNA, CDR2 SNTAGT. The CDR3 runs 13 residues. As DNA, the CDR3 is TGTGCCAGCTCTCTGGGAGGGGTGGCTGAGCAGTTCTTC. Translated, it gives CASSLGGVAEQFF.